Following are 27 T cell receptor beta chains from one sample sequenced in a study of T cells after yellow fever vaccination. A single record per CDR3 protein comes from TCRdb applying MiXCR to the 5' RACE reads. The sample records around 53,000 distinct CDR3 sequences, around 7% being singletons. The material was CD8+ T cells not binding an NS4B(214-222) dextramer, sorted from PBMCs, obtained more than 35 days after the first yellow fever vaccination. These receptors all stem from a man aged 18 to 35 who received the YFV17D yellow fever vaccine.

Many counts were recorded for this clonotype. The chain uses TRBV11-2 and TRBJ2-1; 7 bases match TRBD2. Germline values: CDR1 SGHAT, CDR2 FQNNGV. Unmatched junction bases numbered 10, after V lost 7 bases and J lost 4 bases. The CDR3 totals 15 residues. The CDR3 DNA follows: TGTGCCAGCACCTGGGGGAGGGGTGGTTACAATGAGCAGTTCTTC. This gives the protein CASTWGRGGYNEQFF.

This chain uses TRBV7-2 with TRBJ2-7; perhaps TRBD2 as D (5 bases). The V end was cut by 2 bases, the J end by 4 bases, with 9 bases between. Germline V gene sequence: CDR1 SGHTA, CDR2 FQGNSA. This CDR3 has 13 amino acids. CDR3 sequence (DNA): TGTGCCAGCAGCTTATTTATAGCGTACGAGCAGTACTTC. Translating gives CASSLFIAYEQYF.

There are many counts of this clonotype. The V call is TRBV9, the J call TRBJ2-2, with 8 nucleotides matching TRBD1. Looked up from germline, CDR1 is SGDLS and CDR2 is YYNGEE. V lost 3 bases to trimming and J lost 6 bases; unmatched junction nucleotides: 1. The CDR3 has 13 residues. CDR3 residues: CASSGTGSGELFF. In nucleotides, the CDR3 is TGTGCCAGCAGCGGGACAGGGTCCGGGGAGCTGTTTTTT.

The sample holds many counts of this clonotype. The gene calls are TRBV2 and TRBJ2-4, with 7 nucleotides matching TRBD2. CDR3 length: 15 residues. In germline, CDR1 is SNHLY, CDR2 FYNNEI. V was pared by 3 bases and J by 7 bases, with 9 bases of the junction left unmatched. The CDR3, as DNA: TGTGCCAGCAGTGACCCGGGTCTCGGGGGGAACATTCAGTACTTC. It is translated as CASSDPGLGGNIQYF.

The rearrangement uses TRBV27 and TRBJ2-5; 8 nucleotides agree with TRBD1. CDR3 size: 14 residues. From germline, CDR1 is MNHEY and CDR2 SMNVEV (reference sequence). The trim removed 5 bases at V and 5 bases at J, leaving 7 bases unmatched. The CDR3: CASSIHRGWETQYF. The CDR3 coding sequence is TGTGCCAGCAGTATCCACAGGGGGTGGGAGACCCAGTACTTC.

The rearrangement joins TRBV7-9 to TRBJ2-2, with D uncertain. The germline V gene has CDR1 SEHNR and CDR2 FQNEAQ (reference sequence). The CDR3 length is 11 residues. The germline V and J ends were trimmed by 3 bases and 9 bases, with 5 bases remaining between them. CDR3 nucleotide sequence: TGTGCCAGCAGCTTTGGGCGGGAGCTGTTTTTT. Translation gives CASSFGRELFF. Variable domain in full (rest from reference TRBV7-9 and TRBJ2-2): DTGVSQNPRHKITKRGQNVTFRCDPISEHNRLYWYRQTLGQGPEFLTYFQNEAQLEKSRLLSDRFSAERPKGSFSTLEIQRTEQGDSAMYLCASSFGRELFFGEGSRLTVL.

This clonotype was counted a few times. This sequence joins TRBV20-1 and TRBJ1-1; TRBD1 matches at 8 bases. Germline CDR1 DFQATT, CDR2 SNEGSKA (reference sequence). With V trimmed by 4 bases and J by 1 base, 17 bases remained unmatched. CDR3 length: 18 residues. CDR3 DNA sequence: TGCAGTGCTATTGGGACAGGCAAAGACCCGAGATCGAACACTGAAGCTTTCTTT. Its protein is CSAIGTGKDPRSNTEAFF.

The chain is built from TRBV7-8 and TRBJ2-5, with 8 bases matching TRBD1. Trimming at V came to 3 bases and at J to 6 bases, leaving 3 bases not matched to a gene. The germline gives CDR1 SGHVS, CDR2 FQNEAQ. The CDR3 has 13 amino acids. In DNA form, the CDR3 reads TGTGCCAGCAGCTTTGGACAGGGAAAGACCCAGTACTTC. This sequence encodes CASSFGQGKTQYF.

At least ten counts were recorded for this clonotype. This rearrangement joins TRBV27 to TRBJ2-7; perhaps D is TRBD1 or TRBD2 (5 bases each). The CDR3 sequence is 14 residues long. Deletions cut 5 bases from V and 3 bases from J, with 14 bases between. Germline CDR1 is MNHEY and CDR2 is SMNVEV (reference sequence). The CDR3 loop reads CASSPSRTSYEQYF. CDR3 bases: TGTGCCAGCAGTCCTAGCCGGACAAGCTACGAGCAGTACTTC.

This clonotype has at least ten counts. V usage is TRBV15 and J usage is TRBJ2-7; a possible D gene is TRBD1 (5 bases). Germline V gives CDR1 LNHNV, CDR2 YYDKDF (reference sequence). This CDR3 has 15 residues. Trimming took off 0 bases at V and 2 bases at J, with 11 bases between the two ends. The DNA for the CDR3 is TGTGCCACCAGCAGAGAAGGCAGGGATCCCTACGAGCAGTACGTC. The encoded protein is CATSREGRDPYEQYV.

This clonotype was counted a few times. The CDR3 is CASSLETSGVYEQYF. The CDR3 DNA is TGTGCCAGCAGCTTGGAGACCAGCGGAGTCTACGAGCAGTACTTC. The chain has TRBV5-8 and TRBJ2-7, with D perhaps matching TRBD2 (5 bases). Germline values: CDR1 SGHTS, CDR2 YDEGEE. The CDR3 consists of 15 residues. V was clipped by 0 bases and J by 3 bases, with 13 bases between them.

This clonotype was counted between two and nine times. This chain joins TRBV7-2 and TRBJ2-3, with 11 nucleotides matching TRBD2. The CDR3 covers 17 residues. V was clipped by 5 bases and J by 1 base; unmatched bases: 8. Germline V CDR1 and CDR2: SGHTA, FQGNSA. This chain's CDR3 is CASSRPKLAGGTDTQYF. Here the CDR3 DNA reads TGTGCCAGCAGCCGCCCCAAACTAGCGGGGGGCACAGATACGCAGTATTTT.

This clonotype was counted between two and nine times. This chain connects TRBV9 to TRBJ2-1; weak D call: TRBD2 (6 bases). Germline V lookup: CDR1 SGDLS, CDR2 YYNGEE. This CDR3 is 19 amino acids long. V was pared by 3 bases and J by 0 bases, with 22 bases between. CDR3 bases: TGTGCCAGCAGCGACCGGAGGGAGGCAAACGACGTCTCCTACAATGAGCAGTTCTTC. Residues: CASSDRREANDVSYNEQFF.

This clonotype was seen repeatedly, ten times or more. This chain links TRBV6-1 with TRBJ1-3, with unresolved D. The CDR3 runs 14 residues. Trimming took 6 bases from V and 0 from J, leaving 9 bases between them. Germline V CDR1 and CDR2: MNHNS, SASEGT. The CDR3 loop reads CASSISLSGNTIYF. The CDR3 nucleotides read TGTGCCAGCAGCATCAGTCTCTCTGGAAACACCATATATTTT.

This clonotype appeared many times. CDR3 sequence (DNA): TGTGCCAGCAGCAAGGGGCTAGCGGGGGGCATCATTGAGCAGTTCTTC. This gives the protein CASSKGLAGGIIEQFF. This rearrangement joins TRBV11-3 to TRBJ2-1; 11 positions agree with TRBD2. The V and J ends lost 5 bases and 9 bases, in that order; junction bases with no gene match: 12. CDR3 size: 16 residues. CDR1 is SGHNT and CDR2 is YENEEA in the germline V gene.

On this clonotype itself: A much larger clone lies a single base off, so this may be a read error. The V and J genes are TRBV27 and TRBJ2-5, with TRBD1 identical over 9 bases. The CDR3 has 16 amino acids. From germline, CDR1 is MNHEY and CDR2 SMNVEV (reference sequence). The DNA of the CDR3 is TGTGCCCGCAGTTTCACCGGGACAGGGAAGCAAGAGACCCAGTACTTC. It is translated as CARSFTGTGKQETQYF.

This clonotype was seen many times. The chain is built from TRBV7-8 and TRBJ1-5; D unclear. Germline CDR1 SGHVS, CDR2 FQNEAQ. The CDR3 has 19 residues. The V gene lost 3 bases and the J gene lost 0 bases, with 21 bases spanning the gap. This CDR3 is CASSFLSASLRVSNQPQHF. The CDR3 coding sequence is TGTGCCAGCAGCTTCCTTTCTGCTTCGCTTCGGGTTAGCAATCAGCCCCAGCATTTT.

This clonotype appeared many times. This chain uses TRBV12-3 or TRBV12-4 with TRBJ1-1; unclear D gene. Between the trimmed V and J ends, which lost 5 bases and 4 bases, there was a span of 11 bases. This CDR3 spans 13 amino acids. CDR3 bases: TGTGCCAGCAGTCCCGGGGTGAGCACTGAAGCTTTCTTT. It is translated as CASSPGVSTEAFF.

There are a few counts of this clonotype. The chain joins TRBV10-3 to TRBJ2-7, with 8 bases fitting TRBD1. The CDR3 length is 14 residues. Trimming took 0 bases from V and 4 from J; bases not matched to a gene: 2. Germline lookup yields CDR1 ENHRY and CDR2 SYGVKD. The CDR3 sequence: CAISESGQGYEQYF. Here the CDR3 DNA reads TGTGCCATCAGTGAGTCAGGACAGGGATACGAGCAGTACTTC.

V usage is TRBV4-2 and J usage is TRBJ2-7, with 13 positions matching TRBD2. The junction had 1 base not matched to a gene; V was cut back by 0 bases and J by 2 bases. Germline V gene lookup returns CDR1 LGHNA and CDR2 YNFKEQ. The CDR3 runs to 16 residues. CDR3 loop: CASSQEGLAGTYEQYF. The CDR3 DNA is TGTGCCAGCAGCCAAGAGGGACTAGCGGGGACCTACGAGCAGTACTTC.

Only a few counts were recorded for this clonotype. One junction end does not reproduce the germline sequence, and a read error may be involved. The chain links TRBV20-1 to TRBJ2-5; D remains ambiguous. Germline-derived CDR1 and CDR2 are DFQATT and SNEGSKA (reference sequence). CDR3 size: 9 residues. As DNA, the CDR3 is TGCAGTGCCACTCGAATAGGGAACTTC. This encodes CSATRIGNF.

This clonotype was detected a few times. This chain connects TRBV7-9 to TRBJ2-7, with 7 bases matching TRBD1. The V gene's germline CDR1 is SEHNR and CDR2 FQNEAQ (reference sequence). Trimming took 3 bases from V and 6 from J; bases not matched to a gene: 2. This CDR3 contains 12 residues. Written as DNA, the CDR3 is TGTGCCAGCAGCTTCGGACAGGCCGAGCAGTACGTC. It encodes CASSFGQAEQYV.

This clonotype has ten or more counts. The chain joins TRBV3-1 to TRBJ2-1; 8 bases align to TRBD1. Germline assignment: CDR1 LGHDT and CDR2 YNNKEL (reference sequence). The CDR3 runs 14 residues. With V trimmed by 2 bases and J by 7 bases, 4 bases remained unmatched. The CDR3 sequence is CASSQTGGWNEQFF. CDR3 DNA sequence: TGTGCCAGCAGCCAAACAGGGGGATGGAATGAGCAGTTCTTC.

This clonotype occurred many times. The rearrangement joins TRBV20-1 to TRBJ2-2; TRBD1 might be the D (5 bases). The ends were cut back, 6 bases at V and 0 bases at J, with 14 bases in the middle. Per germline, CDR1 DFQATT and CDR2 SNEGSKA (reference sequence). The CDR3 length is 15 residues. The CDR3 region is CSAKWTSANTGELFF. The CDR3 DNA reads TGCAGTGCGAAGTGGACATCCGCGAACACCGGGGAGCTGTTTTTT.

This chain links TRBV7-9 with TRBJ1-1; D is ambiguous. Germline V lookup: CDR1 SEHNR, CDR2 FQNEAQ (reference sequence). The CDR3 has 16 amino acids. V gave up 4 bases and J gave up 0 bases, with 15 bases separating them. The chain's CDR3 is CASSSRPADMNTEAFF. CDR3 coding DNA: TGTGCCAGCAGCTCCCGTCCGGCTGACATGAACACTGAAGCTTTCTTT.

In its sample, this clonotype was seen many times. This chain uses TRBV12-3 or TRBV12-4 with TRBJ1-1; D call uncertain. Trimming took off 1 base at V and 1 base at J, with 1 base between the two ends. This CDR3 contains 12 residues. CDR3 sequence reads: CASSLENTEAFF. CDR3 DNA sequence: TGTGCCAGCAGTTTAGAGAACACTGAAGCTTTCTTT.

This clonotype was found a few times. The chain employs TRBV3-1 and TRBJ2-1; D assignment may be TRBD1 or TRBD2 (6 bases each). Germline-derived CDR1 and CDR2 are LGHDT and YNNKEL (reference sequence). The ends were cut back, 4 bases at V and 1 base at J, with 20 bases in the middle. The CDR3 runs to 18 residues. The CDR3 DNA follows: TGTGCCAGCAGCCCGGATTTTTTAGGGGGGAAATCCTACAATGAGCAGTTCTTC. It yields the protein CASSPDFLGGKSYNEQFF.